This T cell receptor (beta chain) comes out of a study of shared clonotypes between healthy human individuals. Notes on the study in general: Non-shared clonotypes had lower generation probabilities than clonotypes shared by all four sorted-subset donors.

Sequenced by immunoSEQ multiplex PCR; TCRdb stores in-frame clones only, minus some. The table lists over 750,000 clones, 96% of them singletons. The naive CD8 subset, CD45RO-negative cells positively selected for CCR7, excluded terminally differentiated effector memory CD45RA+ cells. The V and J ends lost 1 base and 4 bases respectively, with 2 bases between them. Per the germline V gene, CDR1 is SQVTM and CDR2 is ANQGSEA. There are 11 residues in the CDR3. In its sample, this clone was seen a few times. Its antigen is unidentified. Additional DNA sequences in this sample encode the identical CDR3. The sequence was collected from a man younger than 40 in good health. The sample comprised naive CD8+ T cells sorted from blood. The J gene is TRBJ2-1, the V gene TRBV29-1; unclear D gene. CDR3 in amino acids: CSVEGYNEQFF. The CDR3 region has the DNA TGCAGCGTTGAAGGTTACAATGAGCAGTTCTTC.